This TCR beta chain emerged from a study of blood T cell repertoires in COVID-19. Assay: immunoSEQ multiplex PCR; the TCRdb copy retains only in-frame clones and omits some. The data contain 110,000 to 150,000 clones, 85% to 90% of them singletons. This clone was recorded a few times. Germline V lookup: CDR1 MNHEY, CDR2 SVGAGI. The length of the CDR3 is 14 residues. V lost 6 bases to trimming and J lost 6 bases; unmatched junction nucleotides: 10. The sequence was collected from a human donor in a cohort sampled during active COVID-19. The V gene is TRBV6-5, the J gene TRBJ1-1, with 7 bases identical to TRBD1. The sequencing sample was made of peripheral blood. The CDR3: CASRSYTGEPEAFF. The DNA of the CDR3 is TGTGCCAGCAGATCCTATACAGGGGAGCCTGAAGCTTTCTTT.